Listed below are T cell receptor beta chains from one sample, sequenced in a study of blood T cell repertoires in COVID-19. Measured with immunoSEQ multiplex PCR; TCRdb has only the in-frame clones, and not every one. The sample carries around 210,000 clones, about 88% recorded once. The sample taken for sequencing was peripheral blood. The receptors originated from a man aged 50 to 60 with COVID-19, enrolled during active disease. The CDR3 runs from the conserved cysteine through the conserved F or W. D genes are given only for firm matches. A clone size is listed for some rows: how often the clone was seen (once, few, many), or a class if it is expanded.

v_gene: TRBV30
j_gene: TRBJ2-7
d_gene: TRBD2
abundance: NA
CDR3nt: TGTGCCTGGGGCGGGAGAGGGAGCTCCTACGAGCAGTACTTC
CDR3aa: CAWGGRGSSYEQYF

v_gene: TRBV18
j_gene: TRBJ2-5
d_gene: NA
abundance: NA
CDR3nt: TGTGCCAGCTCACGGGCGCTAGCGACACAAGAGACCCAGTACTTC
CDR3aa: CASSRALATQETQYF

v_gene: TRBV6-5
j_gene: TRBJ2-1
d_gene: TRBD2
abundance: NA
CDR3nt: TGTGCCAGCAGTTCCGTAGCGGGGGGGCGCAATGAGCAGTTCTTC
CDR3aa: CASSSVAGGRNEQFF

v_gene: TRBV30
j_gene: TRBJ2-7
d_gene: NA
abundance: NA
CDR3nt: TGTGCCTGGAGACAAAGGGGCCTGTACTCGGGCGAGCAGTACTTC
CDR3aa: CAWRQRGLYSGEQYF

v_gene: TRBV5-5
j_gene: TRBJ1-3
d_gene: NA
abundance: NA
CDR3nt: TGTGCCAGCAGCTTGGACAGGCTCTCTGGAAACACCATATATTTT
CDR3aa: CASSLDRLSGNTIYF

v_gene: TRBV6-5
j_gene: TRBJ1-1
d_gene: NA
abundance: NA
CDR3nt: TGTGCCAGCAGTTATGGGGCGTCTAGTGAAGCTTTCTTT
CDR3aa: CASSYGASSEAFF

v_gene: TRBV7-8
j_gene: TRBJ2-2
d_gene: TRBD1
abundance: once
CDR3nt: TGTGCCAGCAGCCCAAACCGGGACAGGGCAGCGACCGGGGAGCTGTTTTTT
CDR3aa: CASSPNRDRAATGELFF

v_gene: TRBV30
j_gene: TRBJ1-6
d_gene: NA
abundance: NA
CDR3nt: TGTGCCTGGAGTGACCCGGACTACAATTCACCCCTCCACTTT
CDR3aa: CAWSDPDYNSPLHF

v_gene: TRBV19
j_gene: TRBJ2-2
d_gene: TRBD2
abundance: few
CDR3nt: TGTGCCAGTAGTATAGATCTCCTAGCGGGAGGGCCGAAGCTGTTTTTT
CDR3aa: CASSIDLLAGGPKLFF

v_gene: TRBV18
j_gene: TRBJ2-5
d_gene: NA
abundance: NA
CDR3nt: TGTGCCAGCTCAACCGACAGGTATTCGCGAGAGACCCAGTACTTC
CDR3aa: CASSTDRYSRETQYF

v_gene: TRBV7-6
j_gene: TRBJ1-1
d_gene: NA
abundance: NA
CDR3nt: TGTGCCAGCAGCTACGGGGGGTACACTGAAGCTTTCTTT
CDR3aa: CASSYGGYTEAFF

v_gene: TRBV6-6
j_gene: TRBJ1-5
d_gene: NA
abundance: NA
CDR3nt: TGTGCCAGCAGTTCCCGAGGTCAGGCAGGGGATCAGCCCCAGCATTTT
CDR3aa: CASSSRGQAGDQPQHF

v_gene: TRBV9
j_gene: TRBJ1-6
d_gene: TRBD1
abundance: NA
CDR3nt: TGTGCCAGCAGCCTAGAGGACAGGGTCCGGTATGGGTCCTATAATTCACCCCTCCACTTT
CDR3aa: CASSLEDRVRYGSYNSPLHF

v_gene: TRBV4-2
j_gene: TRBJ1-6
d_gene: TRBD1
abundance: NA
CDR3nt: TGTGCCAGCAGCCGAGACAGGGTTAGTTCACCCCTCCACTTT
CDR3aa: CASSRDRVSSPLHF

v_gene: TRBV11-1
j_gene: TRBJ2-7
d_gene: NA
abundance: once
CDR3nt: TGTGCCAGCAGCCCAAGACAGACCTCCCTTTACGAGCAGTACTTC
CDR3aa: CASSPRQTSLYEQYF

v_gene: TRBV28
j_gene: TRBJ1-4
d_gene: TRBD1
abundance: NA
CDR3nt: TGTGCCAGCCAGGGACAGACAAAGTTTAATGAAAAACTGTTTTTT
CDR3aa: CASQGQTKFNEKLFF

v_gene: TRBV25-1
j_gene: TRBJ1-2
d_gene: NA
abundance: NA
CDR3nt: TGTGCCAGCAGTGAATGGGGCGGTAACTATGGCTACACCTTC
CDR3aa: CASSEWGGNYGYTF

v_gene: TRBV7-9
j_gene: TRBJ2-1
d_gene: TRBD2
abundance: NA
CDR3nt: TGTGCCAGCAGCCCAGCCGGGAGGGATACGTTCTTC
CDR3aa: CASSPAGRDTFF

v_gene: TRBV5-1
j_gene: TRBJ2-1
d_gene: TRBD1
abundance: NA
CDR3nt: TGCGCCAGCAGCCCCTGGACAGGGGGTTCGGGCAATGAGCAGTTCTTC
CDR3aa: CASSPWTGGSGNEQFF

v_gene: TRBV30
j_gene: TRBJ2-1
d_gene: TRBD2
abundance: NA
CDR3nt: TGTGCCTGGAGTCCACTAGCGGGGCGATACAATGAGCAGTTCTTC
CDR3aa: CAWSPLAGRYNEQFF

v_gene: TRBV5-4
j_gene: TRBJ2-3
d_gene: TRBD2
abundance: NA
CDR3nt: TGTGCCAGCAGCCAAAAAGAGCGGGGGGGCCCAGATACGCAGTATTTT
CDR3aa: CASSQKERGGPDTQYF

v_gene: TRBV4-1
j_gene: TRBJ1-1
d_gene: NA
abundance: NA
CDR3nt: TGCGCCAGCAGCCTCTTCGGTGGGGGCCCCTTTATGAACACTGAAGCTTTCTTT
CDR3aa: CASSLFGGGPFMNTEAFF

v_gene: TRBV7-2
j_gene: TRBJ2-2
d_gene: NA
abundance: NA
CDR3nt: TGTGCCAGCAGCCTACTTAGCGGAACTAACACCGGGGAGCTGTTTTTT
CDR3aa: CASSLLSGTNTGELFF

v_gene: TRBV5-1
j_gene: TRBJ1-2
d_gene: NA
abundance: once
CDR3nt: TGCGCCAGCAGCGCAATTACCGGGACGGGGGGGAACTATGGCTACACCTTC
CDR3aa: CASSAITGTGGNYGYTF

v_gene: TRBV11-3
j_gene: TRBJ2-7
d_gene: TRBD1
abundance: few
CDR3nt: TGTGCCAGCAGCCGCGGACAGGGGTCCTACGAGCAGTACTTC
CDR3aa: CASSRGQGSYEQYF

v_gene: TRBV6-2/TRBV6-3
j_gene: TRBJ2-3
d_gene: TRBD1
abundance: few
CDR3nt: TGTGCCAGCAGTTACGACAGGGGGCCAGATACGCAGTATTTT
CDR3aa: CASSYDRGPDTQYF

v_gene: TRBV6-4
j_gene: TRBJ2-7
d_gene: NA
abundance: NA
CDR3nt: TGTGCCACCGAGGACAGAACCACCTACGAGCAGTACTTC
CDR3aa: CATEDRTTYEQYF

v_gene: TRBV5-6
j_gene: TRBJ2-5
d_gene: TRBD1
abundance: NA
CDR3nt: TGTGCCAGCAGAAGGACAGGGGGCTTGGAGACCCAGTACTTC
CDR3aa: CASRRTGGLETQYF

v_gene: TRBV5-1
j_gene: TRBJ1-2
d_gene: TRBD1
abundance: NA
CDR3nt: TGCGCCAGCAGCAGGACAGGGAATGGCTACACCTTC
CDR3aa: CASSRTGNGYTF

v_gene: TRBV28
j_gene: TRBJ2-5
d_gene: NA
abundance: NA
CDR3nt: TGTGCCAGCAGTTCCTCGAGAGAGACCCAGTACTTC
CDR3aa: CASSSSRETQYF

v_gene: TRBV27
j_gene: TRBJ2-7
d_gene: TRBD1
abundance: NA
CDR3nt: TGTGCCAGCAGTTCCAAGGGACAGGGAGGGTTCTACGAGCAGTACTTC
CDR3aa: CASSSKGQGGFYEQYF

v_gene: TRBV6-1
j_gene: TRBJ1-5
d_gene: NA
abundance: NA
CDR3nt: TGTGCCAGCAGTGAATTGTCAGGGTCCTATAGCAATCAGCCCCAGCATTTT
CDR3aa: CASSELSGSYSNQPQHF

v_gene: TRBV21-1
j_gene: TRBJ2-3
d_gene: NA
abundance: NA
CDR3nt: TGTGCCAGCAGCAAAGCGTATACAGGGGGCTCTAACACAGATACGCAGTATTTT
CDR3aa: CASSKAYTGGSNTDTQYF

v_gene: TRBV7-9
j_gene: TRBJ2-1
d_gene: TRBD2
abundance: NA
CDR3nt: TGTGCCAGCAGCACCACAGCGGGAAGGGGGCAGTTCTTC
CDR3aa: CASSTTAGRGQFF

v_gene: TRBV7-2
j_gene: TRBJ1-2
d_gene: NA
abundance: NA
CDR3nt: TGTGCCAGCAGCTTAGGACTGGAAGGAAGCTACACCTTC
CDR3aa: CASSLGLEGSYTF

v_gene: TRBV18
j_gene: TRBJ2-3
d_gene: TRBD2
abundance: NA
CDR3nt: TGTGCCAGCTCACCACTAACTAGCGAGAGCACAGATACGCAGTATTTT
CDR3aa: CASSPLTSESTDTQYF

v_gene: TRBV28
j_gene: TRBJ1-2
d_gene: NA
abundance: NA
CDR3nt: TGTGCCAGCAGTTTTTCCGCTCTAGGCTACACCTTC
CDR3aa: CASSFSALGYTF

v_gene: TRBV6-2/TRBV6-3
j_gene: TRBJ1-1
d_gene: NA
abundance: NA
CDR3nt: TGTGCCAGCAGTTCCCCCAAAATGAACACTGAAGCTTTCTTT
CDR3aa: CASSSPKMNTEAFF

v_gene: TRBV29-1
j_gene: TRBJ2-5
d_gene: NA
abundance: NA
CDR3nt: TGCAGCGTGCTCATACACCTTCAAGAGACCCAGTACTTC
CDR3aa: CSVLIHLQETQYF

v_gene: TRBV7-9
j_gene: TRBJ1-1
d_gene: NA
abundance: NA
CDR3nt: TGTGCCAGCAGCCGAATCATCCACAAGATGAACACTGAAGCTTTCTTT
CDR3aa: CASSRIIHKMNTEAFF

v_gene: TRBV5-1
j_gene: TRBJ2-7
d_gene: TRBD2
abundance: few
CDR3nt: TGCGCCAGCAAACCGGGACTAGCATCCTACGAGCAGTACTTC
CDR3aa: CASKPGLASYEQYF

v_gene: TRBV3-1/TRBV3-2
j_gene: TRBJ2-5
d_gene: TRBD1
abundance: NA
CDR3nt: TGTGCCAGCAGCCGCCCCGGGACAGGCCAAGAGACCCAGTACTTC
CDR3aa: CASSRPGTGQETQYF

v_gene: TRBV28
j_gene: TRBJ2-3
d_gene: TRBD2
abundance: NA
CDR3nt: TGTGCCAGCAGTTTAAGAGCGGGGGCTGTAGATACGCAGTATTTT
CDR3aa: CASSLRAGAVDTQYF

v_gene: TRBV27
j_gene: TRBJ1-1
d_gene: NA
abundance: NA
CDR3nt: TGTGCCAGCAGTCCCCGGCAGGGTGACGGGAACACTGAAGCTTTCTTT
CDR3aa: CASSPRQGDGNTEAFF

v_gene: TRBV12-2
j_gene: TRBJ1-5
d_gene: NA
abundance: NA
CDR3nt: TGTGCAAGTCGCTTAGTACGACTGGGACAAGAGGAAGGCTATAGCAATCAGCCCCAGCATTTT
CDR3aa: CASRLVRLGQEEGYSNQPQHF

v_gene: TRBV23-1
j_gene: TRBJ2-7
d_gene: NA
abundance: NA
CDR3nt: TGCGCCAGCAGTCAATGGGCCGGCTACGAGCAGTACTTC
CDR3aa: CASSQWAGYEQYF

v_gene: TRBV6-5
j_gene: TRBJ1-2
d_gene: TRBD1
abundance: few
CDR3nt: TGTGCCAGCAGTTACTCTACGACAGGGCTAGGCTACACCTTC
CDR3aa: CASSYSTTGLGYTF

v_gene: TRBV6-4
j_gene: TRBJ2-7
d_gene: NA
abundance: NA
CDR3nt: TGTGCCAGCAGTGCCCAGGGGGGCTACGAGCAGTACTTC
CDR3aa: CASSAQGGYEQYF

v_gene: TRBV30
j_gene: TRBJ2-7
d_gene: NA
abundance: NA
CDR3nt: TGTGCCTGTGTCAACCGGGACATCAGCTCCTACGAGCAGTACTTC
CDR3aa: CACVNRDISSYEQYF

v_gene: TRBV2
j_gene: TRBJ1-2
d_gene: NA
abundance: once
CDR3nt: TGTGCCAGCAGTGAAGGGGGAGGGGATCTCAACGTTGGCTACACCTTC
CDR3aa: CASSEGGGDLNVGYTF

v_gene: TRBV6-5
j_gene: TRBJ2-3
d_gene: TRBD2
abundance: NA
CDR3nt: TGTGCCAGCAGTTACTCGACACTAGCGGGGGGGGATACGCAGTATTTT
CDR3aa: CASSYSTLAGGDTQYF

v_gene: TRBV28
j_gene: TRBJ2-7
d_gene: TRBD1
abundance: NA
CDR3nt: TGTGCCAGCACGGGGACAGCGACCTACGAGCAGTACTTC
CDR3aa: CASTGTATYEQYF

v_gene: TRBV9
j_gene: TRBJ1-3
d_gene: NA
abundance: NA
CDR3nt: TGTGCCAGCAGCGCAACAGGGTTCGGTACGTCTGGAAACACCATATATTTT
CDR3aa: CASSATGFGTSGNTIYF

v_gene: TRBV6-5
j_gene: TRBJ2-7
d_gene: TRBD2
abundance: NA
CDR3nt: TGTGCCAGCAGTAATAGCGGGGGATACTACGAGCAGTACTTC
CDR3aa: CASSNSGGYYEQYF

v_gene: TRBV4-2
j_gene: TRBJ2-7
d_gene: TRBD2
abundance: NA
CDR3nt: TGTGCCAGCAGCCAAGGGCCTAGCGGGGAGTACGAGCAGTACTTC
CDR3aa: CASSQGPSGEYEQYF

v_gene: TRBV23-1
j_gene: TRBJ2-4
d_gene: NA
abundance: NA
CDR3nt: TGCGCCAGCAGTCAATCTAACAGACAGCAAAACATTCAGTACTTC
CDR3aa: CASSQSNRQQNIQYF

v_gene: TRBV7-3
j_gene: TRBJ2-3
d_gene: TRBD2
abundance: NA
CDR3nt: TGTGCCAGCAGCCCCGGGACTAGCGGGGGCCCTAGCACAGATACGCAGTATTTT
CDR3aa: CASSPGTSGGPSTDTQYF

v_gene: TRBV27
j_gene: TRBJ2-5
d_gene: TRBD1
abundance: NA
CDR3nt: TGTGCCAGCAGCCCGGACAGGAGGACGTTGCAGTACTTC
CDR3aa: CASSPDRRTLQYF

v_gene: TRBV21-1
j_gene: TRBJ1-5
d_gene: NA
abundance: NA
CDR3nt: TGTGCCAGCAGCATCCCCAGGGTGGATCAGCCCCAGCATTTT
CDR3aa: CASSIPRVDQPQHF